This section outlines one T cell receptor beta chain sequence together with its context. Germline V gene lookup returns CDR1 LGHDT and CDR2 YNNKEL (reference sequence). V shed 0 bases and J shed 12 bases, with 14 bases lying between them. There are 13 residues in the CDR3. This entry is derived from a study of blood T cell repertoires in COVID-19. In the study overall: T cells, B-cell-depleted T cells, or PBMCs provided the cDNA or gDNA that served as material.

Assay: immunoSEQ multiplex PCR; the TCRdb copy retains only in-frame clones and omits some. The sample lists under 300,000 clones, roughly 82% occurring once. The sequence came from a woman aged 40 to 55 who had recovered from COVID-19. The chain combines TRBV3-1 (or the pseudogene TRBV3-2) with TRBJ1-2; D perhaps matches TRBD1 (5 bases). The sequencing sample was made of peripheral blood. CDR3 sequence (DNA): TGTGCCAGCAGCCAAGAACAGGCCCCTGGTAACACCTTC. It translates to CASSQEQAPGNTF.